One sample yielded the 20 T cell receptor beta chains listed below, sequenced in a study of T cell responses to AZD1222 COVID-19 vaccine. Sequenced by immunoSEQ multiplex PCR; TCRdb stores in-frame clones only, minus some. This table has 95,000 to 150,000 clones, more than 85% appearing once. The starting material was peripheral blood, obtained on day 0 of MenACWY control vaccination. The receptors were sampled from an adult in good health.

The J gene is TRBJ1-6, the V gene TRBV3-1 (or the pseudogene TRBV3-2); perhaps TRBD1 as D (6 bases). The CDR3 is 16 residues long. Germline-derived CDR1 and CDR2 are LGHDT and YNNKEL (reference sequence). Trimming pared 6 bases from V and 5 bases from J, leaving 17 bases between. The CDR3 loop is CASRLPPGQNNSPLHF. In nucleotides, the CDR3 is TGTGCCAGCAGACTTCCTCCGGGACAAAATAATTCACCCCTCCACTTT.

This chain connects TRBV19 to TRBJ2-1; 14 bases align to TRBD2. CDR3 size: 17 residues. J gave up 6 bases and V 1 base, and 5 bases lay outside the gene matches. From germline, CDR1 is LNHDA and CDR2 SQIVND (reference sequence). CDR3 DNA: TGTGCCAGTAGTATAGTTCCGGGACTAGCGGGAGTCAATGAGCAGTTCTTC. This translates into CASSIVPGLAGVNEQFF.

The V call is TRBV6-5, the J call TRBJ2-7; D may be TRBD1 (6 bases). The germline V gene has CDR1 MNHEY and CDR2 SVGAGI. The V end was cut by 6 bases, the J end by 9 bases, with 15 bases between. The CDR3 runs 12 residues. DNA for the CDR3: TGTGCCAGCAGCCCGCAACAGGGCGGGCAGTACTTC. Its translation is CASSPQQGGQYF.

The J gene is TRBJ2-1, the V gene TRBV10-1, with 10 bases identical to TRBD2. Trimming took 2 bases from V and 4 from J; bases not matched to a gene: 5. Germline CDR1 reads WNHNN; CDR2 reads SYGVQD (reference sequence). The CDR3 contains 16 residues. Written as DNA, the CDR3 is TGCGCCAGCAGTGAGAGGCCTAGCGGGAGTTACAATGAGCAGTTCTTC. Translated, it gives CASSERPSGSYNEQFF.

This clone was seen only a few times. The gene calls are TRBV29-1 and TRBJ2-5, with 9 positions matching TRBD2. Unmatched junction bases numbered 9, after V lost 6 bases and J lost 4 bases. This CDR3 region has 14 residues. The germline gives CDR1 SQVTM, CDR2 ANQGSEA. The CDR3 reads CSVGVAGGVETQYF. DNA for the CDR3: TGCAGCGTCGGTGTTGCGGGAGGGGTAGAGACCCAGTACTTC.

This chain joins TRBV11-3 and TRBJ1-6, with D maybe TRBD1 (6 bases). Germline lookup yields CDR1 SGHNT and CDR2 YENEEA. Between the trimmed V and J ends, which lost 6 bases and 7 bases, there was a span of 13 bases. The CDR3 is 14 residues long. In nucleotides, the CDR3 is TGTGCCAGCAGTTACAGGGCCTCCAATTCACCCCTCCACTTT. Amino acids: CASSYRASNSPLHF.

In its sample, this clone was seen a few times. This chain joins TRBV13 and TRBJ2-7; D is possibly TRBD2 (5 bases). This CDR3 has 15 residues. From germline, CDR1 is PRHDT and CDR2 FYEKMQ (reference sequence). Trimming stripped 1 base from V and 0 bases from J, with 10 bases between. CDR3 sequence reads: CASSLDGRSSYEQYF. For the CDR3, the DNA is TGTGCCAGCAGCTTAGATGGGAGAAGCTCCTACGAGCAGTACTTC. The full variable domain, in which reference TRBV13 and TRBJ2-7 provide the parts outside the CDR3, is AAGVIQSPRHLIKEKRETATLKCYPIPRHDTVYWYQQGPGQDPQFLISFYEKMQSDKGSIPDRFSAQQFSDYHSELNMSSLELGDSALYFCASSLDGRSSYEQYFGPGTRLTVT.

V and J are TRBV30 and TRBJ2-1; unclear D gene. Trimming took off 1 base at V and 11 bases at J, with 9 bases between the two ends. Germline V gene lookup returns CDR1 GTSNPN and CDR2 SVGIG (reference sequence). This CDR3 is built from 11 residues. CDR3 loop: CAWSDGRKQFF. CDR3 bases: TGTGCCTGGAGTGATGGTAGAAAGCAGTTCTTC.

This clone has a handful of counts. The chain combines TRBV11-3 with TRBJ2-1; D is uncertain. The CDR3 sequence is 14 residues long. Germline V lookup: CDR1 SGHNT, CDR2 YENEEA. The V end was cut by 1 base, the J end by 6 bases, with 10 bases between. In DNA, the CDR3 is TGTGCCAGCAGCTTAGTCTTGTGGGGCAATGAGCAGTTCTTC. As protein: CASSLVLWGNEQFF.

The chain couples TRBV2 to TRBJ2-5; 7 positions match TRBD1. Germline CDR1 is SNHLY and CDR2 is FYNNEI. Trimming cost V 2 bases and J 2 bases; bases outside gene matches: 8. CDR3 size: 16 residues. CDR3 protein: CASSETAGGVQETQYF. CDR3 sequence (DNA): TGTGCCAGCAGTGAAACGGCAGGGGGAGTACAAGAGACCCAGTACTTC.

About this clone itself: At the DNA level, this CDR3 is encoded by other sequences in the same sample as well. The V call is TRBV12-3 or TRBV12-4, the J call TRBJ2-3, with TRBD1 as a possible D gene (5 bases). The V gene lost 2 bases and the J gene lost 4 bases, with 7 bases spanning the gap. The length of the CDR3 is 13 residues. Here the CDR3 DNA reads TGTGCCAGCAGTTTATTAGGGGCAGATACGCAGTATTTT. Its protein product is CASSLLGADTQYF.

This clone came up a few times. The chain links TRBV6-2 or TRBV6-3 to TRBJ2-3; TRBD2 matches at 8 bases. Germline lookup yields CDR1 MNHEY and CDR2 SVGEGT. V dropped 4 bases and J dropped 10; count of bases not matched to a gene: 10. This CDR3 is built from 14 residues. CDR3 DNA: TGTGCCAGCAGTTCGGGAGGGGCGCTGGTTGCGCAGTATTTT. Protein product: CASSSGGALVAQYF.

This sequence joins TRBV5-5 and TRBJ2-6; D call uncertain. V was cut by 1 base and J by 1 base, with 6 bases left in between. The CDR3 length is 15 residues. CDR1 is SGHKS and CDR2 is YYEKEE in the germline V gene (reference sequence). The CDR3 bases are TGTGCCAGCAGCTTGCTGGGTTCTGGGGCCAACGTCCTGACTTTC. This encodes CASSLLGSGANVLTF.

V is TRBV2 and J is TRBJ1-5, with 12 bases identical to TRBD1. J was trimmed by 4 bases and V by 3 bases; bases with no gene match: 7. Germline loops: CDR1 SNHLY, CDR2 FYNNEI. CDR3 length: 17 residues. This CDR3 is CASSDPRDRGLNQPQHF. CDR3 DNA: TGTGCCAGCAGTGATCCCCGGGACAGGGGGCTTAATCAGCCCCAGCATTTT. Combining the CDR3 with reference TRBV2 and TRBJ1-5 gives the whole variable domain EPEVTQTPSHQVTQMGQEVILRCVPISNHLYFYWYRQILGQKVEFLVSFYNNEISEKSEIFDDQFSVERPDGSNFTLKIRSTKLEDSAMYFCASSDPRDRGLNQPQHFGDGTRLSIL.

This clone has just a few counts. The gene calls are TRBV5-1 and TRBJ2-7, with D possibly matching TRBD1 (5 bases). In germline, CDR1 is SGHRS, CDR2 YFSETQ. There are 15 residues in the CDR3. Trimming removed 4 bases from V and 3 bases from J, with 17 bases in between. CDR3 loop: CASSSEPGSFYEQYF. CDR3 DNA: TGCGCCAGCAGCAGCGAACCAGGGTCCTTCTACGAGCAGTACTTC.

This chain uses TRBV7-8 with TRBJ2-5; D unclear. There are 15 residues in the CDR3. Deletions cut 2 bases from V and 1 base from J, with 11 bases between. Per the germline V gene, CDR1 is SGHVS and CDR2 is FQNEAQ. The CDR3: CASSLSVFSQETQYF. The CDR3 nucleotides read TGTGCCAGCAGCTTAAGCGTATTCAGCCAAGAGACCCAGTACTTC. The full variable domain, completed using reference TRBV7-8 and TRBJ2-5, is GAGVSQSPRYKVAKRGQDVALRCDPISGHVSLFWYQQALGQGPEFLTYFQNEAQLDKSGLPSDRFFAERPEGSVSTLKIQRTQQEDSAVYLCASSLSVFSQETQYFGPGTRLLVL.

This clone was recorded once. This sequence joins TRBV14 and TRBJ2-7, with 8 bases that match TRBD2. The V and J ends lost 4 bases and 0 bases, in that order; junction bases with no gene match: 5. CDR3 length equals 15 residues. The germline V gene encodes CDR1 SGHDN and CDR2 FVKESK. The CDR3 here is CASSRVAGSSYEQYF. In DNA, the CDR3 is TGTGCCAGCAGCCGAGTAGCGGGAAGCTCCTACGAGCAGTACTTC.

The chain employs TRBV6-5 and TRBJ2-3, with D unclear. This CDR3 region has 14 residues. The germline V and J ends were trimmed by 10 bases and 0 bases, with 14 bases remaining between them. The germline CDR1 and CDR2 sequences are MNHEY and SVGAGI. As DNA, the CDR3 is TGTGCCATCAGCCGGGCGGCTAGCACAGATACGCAGTATTTT. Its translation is CAISRAASTDTQYF.

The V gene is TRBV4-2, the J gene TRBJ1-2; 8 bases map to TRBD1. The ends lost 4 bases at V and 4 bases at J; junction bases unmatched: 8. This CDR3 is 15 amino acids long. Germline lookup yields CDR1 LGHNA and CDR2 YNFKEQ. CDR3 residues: CASSLGTGLSYGYTF. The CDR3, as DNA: TGTGCCAGCAGCCTGGGGACAGGCCTTAGCTATGGCTACACCTTC.

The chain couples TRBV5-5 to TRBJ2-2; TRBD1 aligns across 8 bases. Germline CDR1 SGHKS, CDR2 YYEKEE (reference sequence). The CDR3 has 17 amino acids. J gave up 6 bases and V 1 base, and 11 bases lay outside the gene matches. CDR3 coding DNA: TGTGCCAGCAGCTTGATCGGGACAGGCTCCGTCGCCGGGGAGCTGTTTTTT. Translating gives CASSLIGTGSVAGELFF.